The sequence of this TCR beta chain was determined in a study of blood T cell repertoires in COVID-19. About the study: Samples representing acute and convalescent COVID-19 were sourced from the United States, Italy and Spain. The analysed material was cDNA or gDNA that came from T cells, B-cell-depleted T cells, or PBMCs.

In the original analysis: Reference gene primer amplification in the assay estimated nucleated cell counts. This table comes from immunoSEQ multiplex PCR, and its TCRdb copy is limited to in-frame clones, with some not included. V and J calls and clone size are those listed in that table; D and trimming were worked out from the DNA. The profile covers around 140,000 clones, with about 86% appearing a single time and roughly 9.1% taken by the ten largest. V shed 3 bases and J 3 bases; nucleotides not matched to a gene: 4. Per the germline V gene, CDR1 is SNHLY and CDR2 is FYNNEI. The CDR3 loop spans 16 amino acids.

This clonotype originated in a woman aged 60-75 years with active or convalescent COVID-19. The sequenced material came from peripheral blood. V gene TRBV2 combines with J gene TRBJ2-1, with 11 bases matching TRBD2. As DNA, the CDR3 is TGTGCCAGCAGTGAGATTGGGACTAGCGGCTACAATGAGCAGTTCTTC. This gives the protein CASSEIGTSGYNEQFF.